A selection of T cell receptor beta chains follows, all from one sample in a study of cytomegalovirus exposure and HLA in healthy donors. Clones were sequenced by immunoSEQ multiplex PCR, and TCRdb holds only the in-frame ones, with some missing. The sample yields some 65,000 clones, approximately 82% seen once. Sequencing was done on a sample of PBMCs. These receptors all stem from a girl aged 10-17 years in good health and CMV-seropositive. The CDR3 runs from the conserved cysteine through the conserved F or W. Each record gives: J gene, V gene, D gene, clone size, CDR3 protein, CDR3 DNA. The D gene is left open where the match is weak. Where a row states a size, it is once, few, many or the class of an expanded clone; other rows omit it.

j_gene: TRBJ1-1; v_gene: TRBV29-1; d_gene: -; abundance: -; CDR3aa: CSVETDSTEAFF; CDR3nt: TGCAGCGTTGAAACAGATAGCACTGAAGCTTTCTTT
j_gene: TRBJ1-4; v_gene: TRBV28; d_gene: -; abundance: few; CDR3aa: CASSPGQTIEKLFF; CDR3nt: TGTGCCAGCAGTCCCGGACAGACAATTGAAAAACTGTTTTTT
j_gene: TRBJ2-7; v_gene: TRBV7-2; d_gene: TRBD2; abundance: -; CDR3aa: CASSPPSGRAAYF; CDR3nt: TGTGCCAGCAGCCCGCCTAGCGGGAGGGCCGCGTACTTC
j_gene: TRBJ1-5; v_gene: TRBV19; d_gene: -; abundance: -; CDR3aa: CASRHRAGNQPQHF; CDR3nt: TGTGCCAGTAGGCACAGGGCAGGCAATCAGCCCCAGCATTTT
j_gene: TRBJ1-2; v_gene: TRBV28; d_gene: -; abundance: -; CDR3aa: CASEAVAQGDYGYTF; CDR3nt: TGTGCCAGCGAAGCAGTGGCACAGGGAGACTATGGCTACACCTTC
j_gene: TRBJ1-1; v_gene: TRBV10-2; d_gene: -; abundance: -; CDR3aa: CASSEWRNTEAFF; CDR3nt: TGCGCCAGCAGTGAATGGAGGAACACTGAAGCTTTCTTT
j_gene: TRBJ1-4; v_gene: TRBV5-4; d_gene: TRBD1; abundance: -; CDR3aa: CASSFRGTGANEKLFF; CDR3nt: TGTGCCAGCAGCTTTCGGGGAACAGGGGCTAATGAAAAACTGTTTTTT
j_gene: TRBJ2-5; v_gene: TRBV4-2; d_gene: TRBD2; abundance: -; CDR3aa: CASSQGAGGRETQYF; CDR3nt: TGTGCCAGCAGCCAAGGGGCGGGGGGGCGGGAGACCCAGTACTTC
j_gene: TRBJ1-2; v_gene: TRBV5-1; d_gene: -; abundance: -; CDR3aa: CASSFFENYGYTF; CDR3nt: TGCGCCAGCAGCTTTTTTGAGAACTATGGCTACACCTTC
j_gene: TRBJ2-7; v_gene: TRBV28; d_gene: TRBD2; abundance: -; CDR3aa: CASSPAGVEQYF; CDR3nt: TGTGCCAGCAGTCCCGCGGGGGTCGAGCAGTACTTC
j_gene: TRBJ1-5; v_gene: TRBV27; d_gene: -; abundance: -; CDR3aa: CASSRIGGGEQPQHF; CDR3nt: TGTGCCAGCAGTCGGATAGGGGGTGGGGAGCAGCCCCAGCATTTT
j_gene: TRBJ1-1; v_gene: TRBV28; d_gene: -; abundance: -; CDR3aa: CASSQRLRSEAFF; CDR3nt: TGTGCCAGCAGTCAACGACTACGGTCTGAAGCTTTCTTT
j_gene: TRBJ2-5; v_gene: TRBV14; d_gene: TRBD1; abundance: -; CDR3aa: CASSRTGGWRETQYF; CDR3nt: TGTGCCAGCAGCCGGACAGGGGGGTGGCGAGAGACCCAGTACTTC
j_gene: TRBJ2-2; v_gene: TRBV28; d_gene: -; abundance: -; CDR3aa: CASWREMGGELFF; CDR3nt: TGTGCCTCATGGCGGGAAATGGGCGGGGAGCTGTTTTTT
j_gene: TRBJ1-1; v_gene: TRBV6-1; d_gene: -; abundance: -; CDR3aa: CASSIAGVNTEAFF; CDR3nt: TGTGCCAGCAGTATAGCAGGGGTGAACACTGAAGCTTTCTTT
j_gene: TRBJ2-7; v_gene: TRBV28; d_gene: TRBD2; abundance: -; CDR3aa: CASSPTSSGSFYEQYF; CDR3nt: TGTGCCAGCAGCCCAACCTCTAGCGGGAGTTTCTACGAGCAGTACTTC
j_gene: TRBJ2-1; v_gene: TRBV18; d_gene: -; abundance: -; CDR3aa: CASSPGQSYNEQFF; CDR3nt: TGTGCCAGCTCCCCAGGACAATCCTACAATGAGCAGTTCTTC
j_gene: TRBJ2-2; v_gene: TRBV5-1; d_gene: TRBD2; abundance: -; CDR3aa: CASSSTSGGPTGELFF; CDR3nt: TGCGCCAGCAGCTCTACTAGCGGGGGCCCGACCGGGGAGCTGTTTTTT
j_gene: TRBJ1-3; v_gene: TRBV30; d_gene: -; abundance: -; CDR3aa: CAWREGRGTYSGNTIYF; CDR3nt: TGTGCCTGGAGGGAAGGTAGGGGTACCTACTCTGGAAACACCATATATTTT
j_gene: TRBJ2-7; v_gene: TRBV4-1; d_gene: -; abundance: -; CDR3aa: CASSHIERSGPYEQYF; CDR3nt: TGCGCCAGCAGCCACATTGAACGGAGCGGTCCCTACGAGCAGTACTTC
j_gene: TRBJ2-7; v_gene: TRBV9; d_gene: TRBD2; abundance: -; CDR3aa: CASSVGWTSGASSYEQYF; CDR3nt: TGTGCCAGCAGCGTAGGATGGACTAGCGGGGCAAGCTCCTACGAGCAGTACTTC
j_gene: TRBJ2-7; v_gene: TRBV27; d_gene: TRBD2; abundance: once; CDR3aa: CASSLGTSGYEQYF; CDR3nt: TGTGCCAGCAGTTTAGGGACTAGCGGCTACGAGCAGTACTTC